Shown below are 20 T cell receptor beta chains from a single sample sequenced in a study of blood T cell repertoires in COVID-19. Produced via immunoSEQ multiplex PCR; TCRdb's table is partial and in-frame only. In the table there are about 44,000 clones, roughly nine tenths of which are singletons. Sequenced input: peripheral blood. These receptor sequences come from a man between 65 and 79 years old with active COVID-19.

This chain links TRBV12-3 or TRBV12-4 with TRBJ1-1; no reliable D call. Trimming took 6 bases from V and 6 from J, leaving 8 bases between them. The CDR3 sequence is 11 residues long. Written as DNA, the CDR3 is TGTGCCAGCAGCCTCGGGTCTGAAGCTTTCTTT. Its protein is CASSLGSEAFF.

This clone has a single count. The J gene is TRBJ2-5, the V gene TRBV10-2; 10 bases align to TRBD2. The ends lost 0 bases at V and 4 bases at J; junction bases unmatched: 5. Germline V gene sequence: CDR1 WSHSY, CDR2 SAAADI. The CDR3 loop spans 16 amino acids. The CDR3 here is CASSESSGGVSETQYF. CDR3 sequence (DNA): TGCGCCAGCAGTGAGTCGAGCGGGGGGGTGTCAGAGACCCAGTACTTC.

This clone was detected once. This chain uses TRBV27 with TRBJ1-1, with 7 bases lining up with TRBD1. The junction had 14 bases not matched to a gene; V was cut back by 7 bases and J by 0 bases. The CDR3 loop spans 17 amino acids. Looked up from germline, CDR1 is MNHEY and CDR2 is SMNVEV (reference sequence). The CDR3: CASMKGVGQNMNTEAFF. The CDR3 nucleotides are TGTGCCAGCATGAAAGGCGTGGGACAGAATATGAACACTGAAGCTTTCTTT.

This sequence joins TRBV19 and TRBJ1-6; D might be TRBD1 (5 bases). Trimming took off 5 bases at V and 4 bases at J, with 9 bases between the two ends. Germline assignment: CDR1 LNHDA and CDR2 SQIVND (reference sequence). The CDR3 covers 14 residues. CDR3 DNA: TGTGCCAGTAGTCCCCAGGGTTATAATTCACCCCTCCACTTT. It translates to CASSPQGYNSPLHF. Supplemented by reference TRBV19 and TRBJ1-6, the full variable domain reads DGGITQSPKYLFRKEGQNVTLSCEQNLNHDAMYWYRQDPGQGLRLIYYSQIVNDFQKGDIAEGYSVSREKKESFPLTVTSAQKNPTAFYLCASSPQGYNSPLHFGNGTRLTVT.

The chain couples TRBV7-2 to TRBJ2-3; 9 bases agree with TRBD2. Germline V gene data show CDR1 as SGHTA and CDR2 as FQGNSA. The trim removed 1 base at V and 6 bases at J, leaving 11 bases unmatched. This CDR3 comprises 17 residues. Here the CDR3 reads CASSLDLSGGPRDTQYF. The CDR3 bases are TGTGCCAGCAGCTTAGATCTTAGCGGGGGTCCTAGGGATACGCAGTATTTT.

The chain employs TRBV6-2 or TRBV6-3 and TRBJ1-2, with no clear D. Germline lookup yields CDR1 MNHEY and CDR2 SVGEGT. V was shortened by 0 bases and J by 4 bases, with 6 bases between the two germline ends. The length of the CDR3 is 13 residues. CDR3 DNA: TGTGCCAGCAGTTACTCCAGACTCTATGGCTACACCTTC. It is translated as CASSYSRLYGYTF.

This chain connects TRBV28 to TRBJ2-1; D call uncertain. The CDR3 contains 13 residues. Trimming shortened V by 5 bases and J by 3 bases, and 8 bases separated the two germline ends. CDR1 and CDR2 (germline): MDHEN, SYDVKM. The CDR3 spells CASSPPVYNEQFF. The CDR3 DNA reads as TGTGCCAGCAGTCCCCCGGTCTACAATGAGCAGTTCTTC.

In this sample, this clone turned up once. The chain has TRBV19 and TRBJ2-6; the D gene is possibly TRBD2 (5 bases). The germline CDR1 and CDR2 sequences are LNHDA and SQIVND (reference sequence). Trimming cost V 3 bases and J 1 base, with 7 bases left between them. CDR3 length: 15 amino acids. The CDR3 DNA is TGTGCCAGTAGTATCGCGGGTTCTGGGGCCAACGTCCTGACTTTC. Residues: CASSIAGSGANVLTF.

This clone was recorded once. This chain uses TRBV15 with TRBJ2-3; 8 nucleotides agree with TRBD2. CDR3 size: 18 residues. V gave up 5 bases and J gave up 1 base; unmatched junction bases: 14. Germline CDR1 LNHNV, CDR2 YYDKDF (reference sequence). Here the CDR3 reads CATSRTPQGSGGTDTQYF. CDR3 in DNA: TGTGCCACCAGCCGCACCCCGCAGGGTAGCGGGGGCACAGATACGCAGTATTTT. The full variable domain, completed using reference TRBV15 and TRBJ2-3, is DAMVIQNPRYQVTQFGKPVTLSCSQTLNHNVMYWYQQKSSQAPKLLFHYYDKDFNNEADTPDNFQSRRPNTSFCFLDIRSPGLGDTAMYLCATSRTPQGSGGTDTQYFGPGTRLTVL.

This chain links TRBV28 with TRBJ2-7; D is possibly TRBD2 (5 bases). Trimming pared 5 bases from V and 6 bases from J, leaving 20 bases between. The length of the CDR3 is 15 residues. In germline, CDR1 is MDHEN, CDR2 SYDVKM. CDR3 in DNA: TGTGCCAGCAGTACACCCGGGAACACCGGCGGCGAGCAGTACTTC. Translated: CASSTPGNTGGEQYF.

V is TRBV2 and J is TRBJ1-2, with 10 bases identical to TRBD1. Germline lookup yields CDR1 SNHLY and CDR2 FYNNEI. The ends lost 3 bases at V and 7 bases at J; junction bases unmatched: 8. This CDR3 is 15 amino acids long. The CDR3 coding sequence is TGTGCCAGCAGTGATTTTGACAGGGGGCCTGGTGGCTACACCTTC. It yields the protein CASSDFDRGPGGYTF. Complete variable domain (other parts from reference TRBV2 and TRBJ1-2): EPEVTQTPSHQVTQMGQEVILRCVPISNHLYFYWYRQILGQKVEFLVSFYNNEISEKSEIFDDQFSVERPDGSNFTLKIRSTKLEDSAMYFCASSDFDRGPGGYTFGSGTRLTVV.

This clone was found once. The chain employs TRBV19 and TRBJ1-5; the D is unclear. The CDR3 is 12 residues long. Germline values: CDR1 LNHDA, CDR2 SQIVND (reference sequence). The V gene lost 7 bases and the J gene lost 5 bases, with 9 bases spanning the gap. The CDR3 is CASTGGHQPQHF. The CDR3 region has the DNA TGTGCCAGTACCGGAGGGCATCAGCCCCAGCATTTT.

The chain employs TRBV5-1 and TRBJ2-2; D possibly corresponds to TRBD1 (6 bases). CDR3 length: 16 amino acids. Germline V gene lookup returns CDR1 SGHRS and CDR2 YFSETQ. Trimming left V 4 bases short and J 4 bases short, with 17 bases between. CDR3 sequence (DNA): TGCGCCAGCAGCCCGAGGACAGCCACGGTCACCGGGGAGCTGTTTTTT. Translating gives CASSPRTATVTGELFF. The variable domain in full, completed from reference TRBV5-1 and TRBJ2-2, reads KAGVTQTPRYLIKTRGQQVTLSCSPISGHRSVSWYQQTPGQGLQFLFEYFSETQRNKGNFPGRFSGRQFSNSRSEMNVSTLELGDSALYLCASSPRTATVTGELFFGEGSRLTVL.

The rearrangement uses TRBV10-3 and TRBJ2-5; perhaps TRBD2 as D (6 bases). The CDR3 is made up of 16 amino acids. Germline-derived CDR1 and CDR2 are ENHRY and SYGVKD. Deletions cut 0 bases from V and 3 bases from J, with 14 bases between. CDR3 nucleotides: TGTGCCATCAGTGAGTCGATGGGCGGGGTAGAAGAGACCCAGTACTTC. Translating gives CAISESMGGVEETQYF.

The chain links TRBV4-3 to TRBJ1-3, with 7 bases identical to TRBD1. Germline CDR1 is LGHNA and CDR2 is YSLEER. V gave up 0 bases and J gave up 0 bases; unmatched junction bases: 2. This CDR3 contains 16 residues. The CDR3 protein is CASSQETGNSGNTIYF. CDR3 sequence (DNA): TGCGCCAGCAGCCAAGAGACAGGGAACTCTGGAAACACCATATATTTT.

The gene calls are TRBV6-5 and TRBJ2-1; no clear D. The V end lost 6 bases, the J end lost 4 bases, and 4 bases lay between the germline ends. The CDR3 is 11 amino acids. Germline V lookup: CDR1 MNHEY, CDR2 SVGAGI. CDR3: CASRSYNEQFF. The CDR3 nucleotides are TGTGCCAGCAGGAGTTACAATGAGCAGTTCTTC.

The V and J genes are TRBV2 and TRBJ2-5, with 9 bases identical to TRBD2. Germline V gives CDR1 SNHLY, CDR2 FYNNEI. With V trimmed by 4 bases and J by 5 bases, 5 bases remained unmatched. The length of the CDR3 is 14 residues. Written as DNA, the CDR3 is TGTGCCAGCAGTGCCGGGACTAGCCAGGAGACCCAGTACTTC. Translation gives CASSAGTSQETQYF. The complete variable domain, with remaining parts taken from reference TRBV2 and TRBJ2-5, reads EPEVTQTPSHQVTQMGQEVILRCVPISNHLYFYWYRQILGQKVEFLVSFYNNEISEKSEIFDDQFSVERPDGSNFTLKIRSTKLEDSAMYFCASSAGTSQETQYFGPGTRLLVL.

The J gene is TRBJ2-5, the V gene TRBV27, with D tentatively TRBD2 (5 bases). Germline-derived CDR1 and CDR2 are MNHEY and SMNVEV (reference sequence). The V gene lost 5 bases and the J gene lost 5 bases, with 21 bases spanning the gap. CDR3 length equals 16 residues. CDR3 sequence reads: CASSEAGIRFGETQYF. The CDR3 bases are TGTGCCAGCAGTGAGGCCGGGATCCGGTTTGGGGAGACCCAGTACTTC.

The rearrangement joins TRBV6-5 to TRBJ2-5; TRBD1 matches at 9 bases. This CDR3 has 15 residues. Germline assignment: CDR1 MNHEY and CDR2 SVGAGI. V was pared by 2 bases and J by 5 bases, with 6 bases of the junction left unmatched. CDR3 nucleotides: TGTGCCAGCAGTTACGACTTGACAGGGGGGGAGACCCAGTACTTC. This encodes CASSYDLTGGETQYF.

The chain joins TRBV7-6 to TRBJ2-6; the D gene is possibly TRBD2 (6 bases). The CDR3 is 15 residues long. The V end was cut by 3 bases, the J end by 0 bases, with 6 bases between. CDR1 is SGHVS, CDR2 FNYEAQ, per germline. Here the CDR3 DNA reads TGTGCCAGCAGCTTGGGGGGCTCTGGGGCCAACGTCCTGACTTTC. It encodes CASSLGGSGANVLTF.